Below, 23 T cell receptor beta chains from the same sample are listed, as sequenced in a study of shared clonotypes between healthy human individuals. Clones were sequenced by immunoSEQ multiplex PCR, and TCRdb holds only the in-frame ones, with some missing. Of some 2.1 million clones in the sample, 85% to 95% were seen once. The sample consisted of naive CD4+ T cells sorted from blood. Subset given: CD45RA+ positively selected. These receptors all stem from a man aged 18 to 29 in good health.

This chain connects TRBV6-5 to TRBJ1-5; 10 nucleotides match TRBD1. The length of the CDR3 is 15 residues. CDR1 is MNHEY and CDR2 is SVGAGI in the germline V gene. Germline trimming cut 6 bases from V and 11 bases from J; bases unmatched to any gene: 13. This CDR3 reads CASSRTGQGNSAQHF. The CDR3 bases are TGTGCCAGCAGCCGGACGGGACAGGGGAATTCAGCCCAGCATTTT.

The genes are TRBV5-4 and TRBJ2-3; 14 bases match TRBD2. The CDR3 consists of 18 residues. Trimming at V came to 3 bases and at J to 1 base, leaving 7 bases not matched to a gene. CDR1 SGHNT and CDR2 YYREEE come from the germline V gene (reference sequence). CDR3 in amino acids: CASSSGTSGSKGTDTQYF. In DNA, the CDR3 is TGTGCCAGCAGCTCCGGGACTAGCGGGAGTAAGGGCACAGATACGCAGTATTTT.

The chain carries TRBV12-5 and TRBJ2-1, with unresolved D. The CDR3 is 11 residues long. Deletions cut 8 bases from V and 4 bases from J, with 6 bases between. Germline-derived CDR1 and CDR2 are LGHNT and FRNRAP. The CDR3 coding sequence is TGTGCTAGTCACAAGTACAATGAGCAGTTCTTC. Amino acids: CASHKYNEQFF.

This sequence joins TRBV7-2 and TRBJ1-1; TRBD1 might be the D (5 bases). The CDR3 is 17 amino acids. CDR1 SGHTA and CDR2 FQGNSA come from the germline V gene. V was trimmed by 5 bases and J by 1 base, leaving 20 bases between them. The CDR3 loop reads CASSQQPPGRGNTEAFF. Written as DNA, the CDR3 is TGTGCCAGCAGCCAACAGCCCCCGGGACGGGGGAACACTGAAGCTTTCTTT.

The chain links TRBV30 to TRBJ2-1; 11 positions match TRBD2. Germline V gives CDR1 GTSNPN, CDR2 SVGIG (reference sequence). The CDR3 length is 16 residues. J gave up 9 bases and V 3 bases, and 13 bases lay outside the gene matches. CDR3 protein: CAWRQRSGLAVTEQFF. The CDR3 DNA sequence: TGTGCCTGGAGACAGCGATCGGGACTAGCGGTTACTGAGCAGTTCTTC.

This chain joins TRBV5-4 and TRBJ2-5; 15 bases are a match to TRBD2. The germline V gene encodes CDR1 SGHNT and CDR2 YYREEE (reference sequence). V shed 4 bases and J 7 bases; nucleotides not matched to a gene: 11. The CDR3 length is 17 residues. DNA of the CDR3: TGTGCCAGCAGCCCGGGACTAGCGGGGGGTTTAGAAGGGACCCAGTACTTC. Translated: CASSPGLAGGLEGTQYF.

V is TRBV19 and J is TRBJ1-1; D is perhaps TRBD1 (6 bases). CDR1 is LNHDA and CDR2 is SQIVND in the germline V gene (reference sequence). The CDR3 totals 14 residues. With 6 bases removed from V and 4 bases from J, the gap between germline ends came to 15 bases. This chain's CDR3 is CASRGGMGSTEAFF. The CDR3 bases are TGTGCCAGTAGGGGGGGCATGGGCTCCACTGAAGCTTTCTTT.

The chain uses TRBV5-1 and TRBJ2-2; TRBD1 or TRBD2 may be the D gene (5 bases each). V was pared by 7 bases and J by 1 base, with 17 bases between. Germline CDR1 SGHRS, CDR2 YFSETQ. The CDR3 is made up of 16 amino acids. The CDR3 DNA is TGCGCCAGCCTGGATGTCCGGGGCGGGAACACCGGGGAGCTGTTTTTT. This sequence encodes CASLDVRGGNTGELFF.

This rearrangement joins TRBV6-6 to TRBJ1-5; TRBD1 matches 7 bases. V trimming: 8 bases; J trimming: 6 bases; junction bases outside the gene matches: 10. The CDR3 covers 14 residues. Germline loops: CDR1 MNHNY, CDR2 SVGAGI (reference sequence). Written as DNA, the CDR3 is TGTGCCAGCCGGGAAGTCGCAGGGGGTCAGCCCCAGCATTTT. Translation: CASREVAGGQPQHF.

As DNA, the CDR3 is TGTGCCAGCAGTAACCCACAGGGCGCGGGCTACGAGCAGTACTTC. It yields the protein CASSNPQGAGYEQYF. The chain couples TRBV6-5 to TRBJ2-7; D perhaps matches TRBD1 (6 bases). Germline CDR1 is MNHEY and CDR2 is SVGAGI. The CDR3 spans 15 residues. V dropped 5 bases and J dropped 3 bases, with 17 bases sitting between them.

The chain combines TRBV7-9 with TRBJ2-3; TRBD2 is a possible D gene (5 bases). The CDR3 contains 17 residues. Per the germline V gene, CDR1 is SEHNR and CDR2 is FQNEAQ (reference sequence). Trimming took off 0 bases at V and 1 base at J, with 14 bases between the two ends. Here the CDR3 reads CASSLARTSPRTDTQYF. The CDR3 coding sequence is TGTGCCAGCAGCTTAGCCCGGACTTCTCCTCGCACAGATACGCAGTATTTT.

V usage is TRBV18 and J usage is TRBJ2-7, with 9 bases aligning to TRBD2. V shed 3 bases and J 2 bases; nucleotides not matched to a gene: 5. CDR3 length: 15 residues. Germline V lookup: CDR1 KGHSH, CDR2 LQKENI. In nucleotides, the CDR3 is TGTGCCAGCTCACCCGGGACTAGCAACACCTACGAGCAGTACTTC. Protein product: CASSPGTSNTYEQYF.

A note on this clone: Other DNA sequences from this sample encode an identical CDR3 as well. This chain connects TRBV19 to TRBJ2-5, with unresolved D. Trimming shortened V by 2 bases and J by 5 bases, and 9 bases separated the two germline ends. The length of the CDR3 is 13 residues. The germline V gene encodes CDR1 LNHDA and CDR2 SQIVND (reference sequence). The CDR3 protein is CASSISSLETQYF. The CDR3 DNA sequence: TGTGCCAGTAGTATATCCAGTCTGGAGACCCAGTACTTC.

The chain carries TRBV7-9 and TRBJ1-2, with 7 bases fitting TRBD1. CDR1 is SEHNR, CDR2 FQNEAQ, per germline (reference sequence). The CDR3 loop spans 13 amino acids. V lost 3 bases, J lost 7 bases, and 5 bases stayed unmatched. The CDR3 DNA sequence: TGTGCCAGCAGCTTCACAGGGGAGGGTGGCTACACCTTC. Its protein product is CASSFTGEGGYTF.

The chain couples TRBV28 to TRBJ2-6, with D tentatively TRBD1 (6 bases). The germline V and J ends were trimmed by 4 bases and 2 bases, with 12 bases remaining between them. Germline loops: CDR1 MDHEN, CDR2 SYDVKM. The CDR3 length is 16 residues. The CDR3 spells CASSSQGLPGANVLTF. The CDR3 DNA is TGTGCCAGCAGTTCCCAGGGGCTCCCTGGGGCCAACGTCCTGACTTTC.

This clone has more than one count but fewer than ten. The chain combines TRBV19 with TRBJ1-5, with D perhaps matching TRBD1 (5 bases). Trimming took off 5 bases at V and 0 bases at J, with 8 bases between the two ends. The germline V gene encodes CDR1 LNHDA and CDR2 SQIVND (reference sequence). The length of the CDR3 is 14 residues. CDR3 bases: TGTGCCAGTAGTCCGGACACTAGCAATCAGCCCCAGCATTTT. It encodes CASSPDTSNQPQHF.

Comments on this clone: Relative to the germline gene, one junction end is altered; a read error may explain this. V gene TRBV25-1 combines with J gene TRBJ1-6; D call uncertain. Germline assignment: CDR1 MGHDK and CDR2 SYGVNS. The CDR3 sequence is 14 residues long. This CDR3 is CASCEESNNSPLHF. For the CDR3, the DNA is TGTGCCAGCTGTGAGGAGAGTAATAATTCACCCCTCCACTTT.

The chain carries TRBV7-9 and TRBJ2-7, with 10 bases fitting TRBD2. This CDR3 is built from 13 residues. Per the germline V gene, CDR1 is SEHNR and CDR2 is FQNEAQ (reference sequence). V was clipped by 8 bases and J by 2 bases; unmatched bases: 3. DNA for the CDR3: TGTGCCAGCCAGGGACTAGCGCCCTACGAGCAGTACTTC. This gives the protein CASQGLAPYEQYF.

The chain carries TRBV19 and TRBJ1-1; unclear D gene. The CDR3 consists of 13 residues. Germline CDR1 LNHDA, CDR2 SQIVND (reference sequence). V lost 5 bases and J 2 bases, leaving 9 bases between the germline ends. This chain's CDR3 is CASSSWGNTEAFF. In nucleotides, the CDR3 is TGTGCCAGTAGTTCGTGGGGAAACACTGAAGCTTTCTTT. Together with reference TRBV19 and TRBJ1-1, the CDR3 gives the full variable domain: DGGITQSPKYLFRKEGQNVTLSCEQNLNHDAMYWYRQDPGQGLRLIYYSQIVNDFQKGDIAEGYSVSREKKESFPLTVTSAQKNPTAFYLCASSSWGNTEAFFGQGTRLTVV.

The chain is built from TRBV5-1 and TRBJ2-7; either TRBD1 or TRBD2 may fit D (6 bases each). Germline V gene lookup returns CDR1 SGHRS and CDR2 YFSETQ. The ends were cut back, 0 bases at V and 3 bases at J, with 10 bases in the middle. The CDR3 is 14 amino acids. CDR3 sequence reads: CASSLDGGRYEQYF. CDR3 sequence (DNA): TGCGCCAGCAGCTTGGACGGGGGCCGCTACGAGCAGTACTTC.

The chain is built from TRBV19 and TRBJ1-6; TRBD1 aligns across 7 bases. The CDR3 has 13 residues. The germline CDR1 and CDR2 sequences are LNHDA and SQIVND (reference sequence). With V trimmed by 10 bases and J by 11 bases, 11 bases remained unmatched. CDR3 DNA: TGTGCCACCGCGTTGACAGGGTTCACACCCCTCCACTTT. Translated, it gives CATALTGFTPLHF.

CDR3 residues: CAWIGGALSIYNSPLHF. For the CDR3, the DNA is TGTGCCTGGATCGGGGGCGCACTAAGCATCTATAATTCACCCCTCCACTTT. The V and J genes are TRBV30 and TRBJ1-6; D may be TRBD1 (6 bases). The CDR3 has 17 residues. Between the trimmed V and J ends, which lost 4 bases and 3 bases, there was a span of 19 bases. Germline CDR1 GTSNPN, CDR2 SVGIG (reference sequence).

The V and J genes are TRBV5-6 and TRBJ1-1; D uncertain. This CDR3 region has 15 residues. The V end lost 0 bases, the J end lost 6 bases, and 15 bases lay between the germline ends. Looked up from germline, CDR1 is SGHDT and CDR2 is YYEEEE. The CDR3 DNA is TGTGCCAGCAGCTTGGTGGTTTACGGGATGGCTGAAGCTTTCTTT. Protein product: CASSLVVYGMAEAFF.